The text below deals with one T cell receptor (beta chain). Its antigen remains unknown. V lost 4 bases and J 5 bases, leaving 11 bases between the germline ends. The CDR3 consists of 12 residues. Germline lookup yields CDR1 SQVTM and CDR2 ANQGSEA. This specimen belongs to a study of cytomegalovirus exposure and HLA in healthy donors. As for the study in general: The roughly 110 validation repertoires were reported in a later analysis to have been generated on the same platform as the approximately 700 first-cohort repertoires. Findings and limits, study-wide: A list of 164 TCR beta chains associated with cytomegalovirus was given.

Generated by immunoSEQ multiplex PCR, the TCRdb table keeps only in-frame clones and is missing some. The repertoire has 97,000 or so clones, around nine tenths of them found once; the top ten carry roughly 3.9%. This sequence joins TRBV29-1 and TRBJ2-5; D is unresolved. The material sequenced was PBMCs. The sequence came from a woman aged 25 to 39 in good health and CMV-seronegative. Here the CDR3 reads CSVGGGGETQYF. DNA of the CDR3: TGCAGCGTTGGAGGCGGTGGGGAGACCCAGTACTTC.